This entry features one TCR beta chain sequence. What it binds is unknown. These data are taken from a study of tissue T cells after allogeneic stem cell transplantation. Study-level points and caveats: In patients and mice, blood and spleen missed much of tissue repertoire.

Trimming removed 4 bases at V and 1 base at J, with 14 bases between. CDR3 length: 16 amino acids. Germline-derived CDR1 and CDR2 are LNHDA and SQIVND (reference sequence). Clones were sequenced by immunoSEQ multiplex PCR, and TCRdb holds only the in-frame ones, with some missing. The repertoire holds more than 7,500 clones, with about three fifths as singletons. The gene calls are TRBV19 and TRBJ2-4, with D possibly called TRBD1 or TRBD2 (5 bases each). This TCR derives from a woman aged 18-49 years with breast cancer. The sample was tissue from the ileum, taken at autopsy. Here the CDR3 reads CASSKPGTAAKNIQYF. The DNA for the CDR3 is TGTGCCAGTAGTAAGCCCGGGACGGCTGCCAAAAACATTCAGTACTTC.